The next 5 T cell receptor beta chains were all read from a single sample in a study of yellow fever vaccine responses in identical twins. TCRdb re-called the RT-PCR reads with MiXCR, one entry per CDR3 protein. In the table there are some 2,000 distinct CDR3 sequences, 83% of which are singletons. The sequencing here drew on T cells from blood (PBMCs), unsorted or a sorted subset (not recorded which), taken before or after yellow fever vaccination (not recorded which). All receptors come from a woman aged 18-29 years who received the yellow fever vaccine.

The rearrangement uses TRBV11-1 and TRBJ2-2; D might be TRBD1 or TRBD2, each matching 5 bases. Germline assignment: CDR1 SGHAT and CDR2 FQDESV (reference sequence). V lost 1 base to trimming and J lost 3 bases, with 12 bases between them. This CDR3 contains 16 residues. The CDR3 DNA is TGTGCCAGCAGCTTAGTCCCGAGAGGGGACACCGGGGAGCTGTTTTTT. Translation: CASSLVPRGDTGELFF.

This chain connects TRBV20-1 to TRBJ2-1; TRBD2 matches 10 bases. The germline gives CDR1 DFQATT, CDR2 SNEGSKA (reference sequence). The CDR3 has 15 amino acids. V lost 4 bases, J lost 8 bases, and 11 bases stayed unmatched. The CDR3, as DNA: TGCAGTGCTACCCTAGCGGGAGTAAACCGGGATGAGCAGTTCTTC. Its translation: CSATLAGVNRDEQFF.

V and J are TRBV7-9 and TRBJ2-1, with TRBD1 matching 8 bases. Germline V lookup: CDR1 SEHNR, CDR2 FQNEAQ (reference sequence). The CDR3 sequence is 15 residues long. V gave up 3 bases and J gave up 8 bases; unmatched junction bases: 9. The CDR3 DNA sequence: TGTGCCAGCAGCTTTGGGCAGGGGGCGAGGGATGAGCAGTTCTTC. It yields the protein CASSFGQGARDEQFF.

The V and J genes are TRBV23-1 and TRBJ1-4; D possibly corresponds to TRBD1 (6 bases). TRBV23-1 counts as an open reading frame of uncertain function. The CDR3 is made up of 16 amino acids. V lost 0 bases and J lost 2, with 10 bases in between. The CDR3 here is CASSQSLRGTNEKLFF. In DNA form, the CDR3 reads TGCGCCAGCAGTCAATCGTTAAGGGGGACTAATGAAAAACTGTTTTTT.

The chain is built from TRBV11-1 and TRBJ2-7, with 7 bases lining up with TRBD2. The CDR3 consists of 17 residues. The V gene's germline CDR1 is SGHAT and CDR2 FQDESV (reference sequence). Trimming cost V 6 bases and J 2 bases; bases outside gene matches: 16. In DNA, the CDR3 is TGTGCCAGCAGTTCCTGGGGGGGTCAGGAATCGACCTACGAGCAGTACTTC. Translating it yields CASSSWGGQESTYEQYF.